A selection of T cell receptor beta chains follows, all from one sample in a study of technical replicates of blood from several donors. The repertoire was sequenced with immunoSEQ multiplex PCR; TCRdb's copy has only in-frame clones and lacks some. The sample lists under 85,000 clones, 75% to 90% occurring once. The sample taken for sequencing was PBMCs. The receptors here all came from a human donor in good health. Some clones in this sample may be carry-over from other donors' samples. Each CDR3 is given with its conserved first and last residue. D genes are given only for firm matches. Size tells how often a clone was seen (once, few, many) or the class of an expanded clone, and some rows leave it out.

j_call: TRBJ2-2
v_call: TRBV7-3
clone_size: -
d_call: TRBD1
cdr3_nt: TGTGCCAGCAGTGACAGGGCGAACACCGGGGAGCTGTTTTTT
cdr3_aa: CASSDRANTGELFF

j_call: TRBJ1-2
v_call: TRBV27
clone_size: once
d_call: -
cdr3_nt: TGTGCCAGCAGTGCGAGGGGGGGCCTCAACTATGGCTACACCTTC
cdr3_aa: CASSARGGLNYGYTF

j_call: TRBJ2-2
v_call: TRBV13
clone_size: -
d_call: TRBD2
cdr3_nt: TGTGCCAGCAGCTCTGAGGGGACTAGTGGCGGGGAGCTGTTTTTT
cdr3_aa: CASSSEGTSGGELFF

j_call: TRBJ2-1
v_call: TRBV5-1
clone_size: -
d_call: TRBD1
cdr3_nt: TGCGCCAGCAGCAGATCCGGGACAGGGGACCCTGAGCAGTTCTTC
cdr3_aa: CASSRSGTGDPEQFF

j_call: TRBJ2-1
v_call: TRBV5-6
clone_size: -
d_call: TRBD2
cdr3_nt: TGTGCCAGCAGCTTCGGGACTAGCGGGTTAAGCTCCTACAATGAGCAGTTCTTC
cdr3_aa: CASSFGTSGLSSYNEQFF

j_call: TRBJ2-1
v_call: TRBV4-3
clone_size: -
d_call: -
cdr3_nt: TGCGCCAGCAGCCAAGATCGGGCAGGGCTCAATGAGCAGTTCTTC
cdr3_aa: CASSQDRAGLNEQFF

j_call: TRBJ1-2
v_call: TRBV13
clone_size: -
d_call: TRBD1
cdr3_nt: TGTGCCAGCAGCGTAGGGGGACAGCGGGATGGCTACACCTTC
cdr3_aa: CASSVGGQRDGYTF

j_call: TRBJ2-2
v_call: TRBV5-1
clone_size: -
d_call: -
cdr3_nt: TGCGCCAGCAGCAGCGACAGATTGAACACCGGGGAGCTGTTTTTT
cdr3_aa: CASSSDRLNTGELFF

j_call: TRBJ2-1
v_call: TRBV7-9
clone_size: -
d_call: TRBD2
cdr3_nt: TGTGCCAGCAGCCCTATGCCTTCGCGGGGGTTCTACAATGAGCAGTTCTTC
cdr3_aa: CASSPMPSRGFYNEQFF

j_call: TRBJ2-7
v_call: TRBV7-6
clone_size: -
d_call: -
cdr3_nt: TGTGCCAGCAGCTTAGGGCTTGGAGGGGCCTACGAGCAGTACTTC
cdr3_aa: CASSLGLGGAYEQYF

j_call: TRBJ2-6
v_call: TRBV14
clone_size: -
d_call: TRBD1
cdr3_nt: TGTGCCAGCAGCCACGGACAGGAAAGATACTCTGGGGCCAACGTCCTGACTTTC
cdr3_aa: CASSHGQERYSGANVLTF

j_call: TRBJ2-7
v_call: TRBV4-1
clone_size: -
d_call: -
cdr3_nt: TGCGCCAGCAGCCAAGACCGAACAGTCGACGAGCAGTACTTC
cdr3_aa: CASSQDRTVDEQYF

j_call: TRBJ1-4
v_call: TRBV5-4
clone_size: -
d_call: -
cdr3_nt: TGTGCCAGCAGCCAACAGGTTGCAACTAATGAAAAACTGTTTTTT
cdr3_aa: CASSQQVATNEKLFF

j_call: TRBJ2-7
v_call: TRBV6-5
clone_size: -
d_call: TRBD2
cdr3_nt: TGTGCCAGCGCCCCGGGAAGCAGCGGGAAATACGAGCAGTACTTC
cdr3_aa: CASAPGSSGKYEQYF

j_call: TRBJ1-4
v_call: TRBV2
clone_size: -
d_call: -
cdr3_nt: TGTGCCAGCAGCGCCCAGGGTTTATTCGGGGAAAAACTGTTTTTT
cdr3_aa: CASSAQGLFGEKLFF

j_call: TRBJ1-1
v_call: TRBV2
clone_size: -
d_call: -
cdr3_nt: TGTGCCAGCAGTGAAGAGGGGGATCTGGCTGAAGCTTTCTTT
cdr3_aa: CASSEEGDLAEAFF

j_call: TRBJ2-2
v_call: TRBV7-7
clone_size: -
d_call: -
cdr3_nt: TGTGCCAGCAGCCAGACCGGGGTTCGGAGCACCGGGGAGCTGTTTTTT
cdr3_aa: CASSQTGVRSTGELFF

j_call: TRBJ1-2
v_call: TRBV5-6
clone_size: -
d_call: -
cdr3_nt: TGTGCCAGCAGCTTGGGTCGGTCAAGTCATTATGGCTACACCTTC
cdr3_aa: CASSLGRSSHYGYTF

j_call: TRBJ1-1
v_call: TRBV13
clone_size: -
d_call: TRBD1
cdr3_nt: TGTGCCAGCAGCTCTAGATCGGGACAGGGCTACAGTGAAGCTTTCTTT
cdr3_aa: CASSSRSGQGYSEAFF

j_call: TRBJ2-3
v_call: TRBV7-3
clone_size: few
d_call: TRBD2
cdr3_nt: TGTGCCAGCAGCCAAAATAGCGGGGGGGGCACAGATACGCAGTATTTT
cdr3_aa: CASSQNSGGGTDTQYF

j_call: TRBJ1-2
v_call: TRBV7-6
clone_size: -
d_call: -
cdr3_nt: TGTGCCAGCAGCCCCTGGGGGGACTATGGCTACACCTTC
cdr3_aa: CASSPWGDYGYTF

j_call: TRBJ2-1
v_call: TRBV5-1
clone_size: -
d_call: TRBD2
cdr3_nt: TGCGCCAGCAGCCCCGGGACTAGCGTCTACAATGAGCAGTTCTTC
cdr3_aa: CASSPGTSVYNEQFF

j_call: TRBJ2-3
v_call: TRBV5-1
clone_size: -
d_call: -
cdr3_nt: TGCGCCAGCAGCCCCAACGGCGGGGCCGCAGATACGCAGTATTTT
cdr3_aa: CASSPNGGAADTQYF

j_call: TRBJ1-2
v_call: TRBV5-6
clone_size: -
d_call: TRBD1
cdr3_nt: TGTGCCAGCAGCTTAGTTACCCTGAGGGGGCATGGCTACACCTTC
cdr3_aa: CASSLVTLRGHGYTF

j_call: TRBJ2-2
v_call: TRBV5-1
clone_size: -
d_call: TRBD1
cdr3_nt: TGCGCCAGCAGCCCCGGGACAGGTATTCTCGGGGAGCTGTTTTTT
cdr3_aa: CASSPGTGILGELFF

j_call: TRBJ2-5
v_call: TRBV2
clone_size: once
d_call: TRBD1
cdr3_nt: TGTGCCAGCAGGTCAGGACAGGGTATTGAGACCCAGTACTTC
cdr3_aa: CASRSGQGIETQYF

j_call: TRBJ2-4
v_call: TRBV30
clone_size: -
d_call: TRBD2
cdr3_nt: TGTGCCTGGAGAACATTTGGGACTAGCGGGATGAAGGCCAAAAACATTCAGTACTTC
cdr3_aa: CAWRTFGTSGMKAKNIQYF

j_call: TRBJ2-5
v_call: TRBV7-9
clone_size: -
d_call: -
cdr3_nt: TGTGCCAGCAGCCTAAGCGGTCCTCAAGAGACCCAGTACTTC
cdr3_aa: CASSLSGPQETQYF

j_call: TRBJ1-6
v_call: TRBV4-3
clone_size: few
d_call: -
cdr3_nt: TGCGCCAGCAGCCAAGATCGTCAGGGATCTTCACCCCTCCACTTT
cdr3_aa: CASSQDRQGSSPLHF

j_call: TRBJ2-7
v_call: TRBV6-5
clone_size: -
d_call: TRBD2
cdr3_nt: TGTGCCAGCACCCGGACCGGGAGGCAGTACGAGCAGTACTTC
cdr3_aa: CASTRTGRQYEQYF

j_call: TRBJ2-1
v_call: TRBV7-3
clone_size: -
d_call: TRBD2
cdr3_nt: TGTGCCAGTTCGCGGGGGAATGAGCAGTTCTTC
cdr3_aa: CASSRGNEQFF

j_call: TRBJ2-7
v_call: TRBV21-1
clone_size: -
d_call: -
cdr3_nt: TGTGCCAGCAGCAAACGGGACAGAGCCTACGAGCAGTACTTC
cdr3_aa: CASSKRDRAYEQYF

j_call: TRBJ1-5
v_call: TRBV21-1
clone_size: -
d_call: -
cdr3_nt: TGTGCCAGCAGCAAATGGGAGGACAGGTCACCTTCGTGGGGCAATCAGCCCCAGCATTTT
cdr3_aa: CASSKWEDRSPSWGNQPQHF

j_call: TRBJ2-5
v_call: TRBV2
clone_size: -
d_call: TRBD2
cdr3_nt: TGTGCCAGCAGTGGGGGTGAGCGGGGCACCCAGTACTTC
cdr3_aa: CASSGGERGTQYF

j_call: TRBJ2-7
v_call: TRBV5-1
clone_size: -
d_call: TRBD2
cdr3_nt: TGCGCCAGCAGCTTGGATGGGGGGGTGAGCTCCTACGAGCAGTACTTC
cdr3_aa: CASSLDGGVSSYEQYF

j_call: TRBJ1-2
v_call: TRBV9
clone_size: once
d_call: TRBD1
cdr3_nt: TGTGCCAGCAGTCAGGGGGCGGATGGCTACACCTTC
cdr3_aa: CASSQGADGYTF

j_call: TRBJ1-2
v_call: TRBV7-2
clone_size: once
d_call: TRBD1
cdr3_nt: TGTGCCAGCAGCATCAGCCTCGTTTTACAGGGGGATGGCTACACCTTC
cdr3_aa: CASSISLVLQGDGYTF

j_call: TRBJ1-3
v_call: TRBV5-6
clone_size: -
d_call: -
cdr3_nt: TGTGCCAGCAGCTCAACGGTCGGGGGGTACACCATATATTTT
cdr3_aa: CASSSTVGGYTIYF

j_call: TRBJ1-1
v_call: TRBV6-5
clone_size: -
d_call: TRBD1
cdr3_nt: TGTGCCAGCAGTTACGGGACAGGGGGCACTGAAGCTTTCTTT
cdr3_aa: CASSYGTGGTEAFF

j_call: TRBJ2-1
v_call: TRBV7-8
clone_size: few
d_call: TRBD2
cdr3_nt: TGTGCCAGCAGCGAACGAATAGGACTAGCGGGGGACAAGGGGCAGTTCTTC
cdr3_aa: CASSERIGLAGDKGQFF

j_call: TRBJ2-5
v_call: TRBV2
clone_size: -
d_call: TRBD1
cdr3_nt: TGTGCCAGCAGTCCAAGCGACAGGGTGGAGACCCAGTACTTC
cdr3_aa: CASSPSDRVETQYF